The clone carrying this T cell receptor (beta chain) has a handful of counts. This record comes from a study of blood T cell repertoires in COVID-19. Per the original methods: Reference gene primer amplification gave nucleated cell count estimates. TCRdb keeps only in-frame clones here, not all; method: immunoSEQ multiplex PCR. The DNA was the basis for D and trimming; V, J and clone size are from that table. Of roughly 140,000 clones in the sample, about 85% were seen once. Trimming left V 6 bases short and J 8 bases short, with 14 bases between. This CDR3 is 13 amino acids long. Germline loops: CDR1 MGHDK, CDR2 SYGVNS.

This sequence joins TRBV25-1 and TRBJ1-5, with D possibly being TRBD1 (5 bases). This sequence originates from a woman aged 55-70 years with active or convalescent COVID-19. The sample consisted of peripheral blood. The CDR3 DNA sequence: TGTGCCAGCAGGGGCGCCGGGGGAGAGCCCCAGCATTTT. It specifies CASRGAGGEPQHF.